This TCR beta chain was documented in a study of blood T cell repertoires in COVID-19. Study overall: Samples came from the United States, Italy and Spain, spanning acute and convalescent COVID-19.

Original methodology: Nucleated cell counts were estimated from reference gene primer amplification. The data were produced by immunoSEQ multiplex PCR, yet TCRdb's version contains in-frame clones alone and is incomplete. V and J calls and clone size are those listed in that table; D and trimming were worked out from the DNA. The table shows 220,000 or so clones, with 84% occurring only once. Participants were aged about 18 to 100 years from around 26 US areas. Trimming took 5 bases from V and 5 from J, leaving 14 bases between them. Germline CDR1 KGHDR, CDR2 SFDVKD. The CDR3 has 14 amino acids. This receptor was obtained from a middle-aged woman who had recovered from COVID-19. V is TRBV24-1 and J is TRBJ2-5, with D perhaps matching TRBD1 (6 bases). The sequenced material came from PBMCs or T cells enriched from blood (not recorded which). CDR3 region: CATSGRGIGETQYF. CDR3 nucleotide sequence: TGTGCCACCAGTGGTAGGGGGATCGGGGAGACCCAGTACTTC.